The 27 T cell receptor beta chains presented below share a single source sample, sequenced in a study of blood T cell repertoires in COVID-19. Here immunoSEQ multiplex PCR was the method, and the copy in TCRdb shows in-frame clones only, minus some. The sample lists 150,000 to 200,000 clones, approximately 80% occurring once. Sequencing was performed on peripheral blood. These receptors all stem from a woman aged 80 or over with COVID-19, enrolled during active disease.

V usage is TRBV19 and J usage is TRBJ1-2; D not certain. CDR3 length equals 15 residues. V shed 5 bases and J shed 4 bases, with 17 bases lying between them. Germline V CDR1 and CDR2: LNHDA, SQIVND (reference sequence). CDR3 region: CASSSHPFKSYGYTF. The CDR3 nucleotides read TGTGCCAGTAGTTCACACCCGTTTAAGTCCTATGGCTACACCTTC.

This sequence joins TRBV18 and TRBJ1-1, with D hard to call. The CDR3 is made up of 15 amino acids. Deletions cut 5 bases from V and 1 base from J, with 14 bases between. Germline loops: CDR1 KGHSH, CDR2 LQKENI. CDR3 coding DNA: TGTGCCAGCTCAAAGAGTATGGGAGGGAACACTGAAGCTTTCTTT. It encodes CASSKSMGGNTEAFF.

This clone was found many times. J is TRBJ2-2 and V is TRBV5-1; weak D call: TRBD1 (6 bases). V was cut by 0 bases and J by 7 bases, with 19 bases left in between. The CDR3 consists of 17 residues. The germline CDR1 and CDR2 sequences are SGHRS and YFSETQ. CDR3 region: CASSLGAFGGAGGELFF. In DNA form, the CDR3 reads TGCGCCAGCAGCTTGGGTGCTTTTGGGGGCGCAGGCGGGGAGCTGTTTTTT. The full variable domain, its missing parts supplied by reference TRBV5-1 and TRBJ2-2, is KAGVTQTPRYLIKTRGQQVTLSCSPISGHRSVSWYQQTPGQGLQFLFEYFSETQRNKGNFPGRFSGRQFSNSRSEMNVSTLELGDSALYLCASSLGAFGGAGGELFFGEGSRLTVL.

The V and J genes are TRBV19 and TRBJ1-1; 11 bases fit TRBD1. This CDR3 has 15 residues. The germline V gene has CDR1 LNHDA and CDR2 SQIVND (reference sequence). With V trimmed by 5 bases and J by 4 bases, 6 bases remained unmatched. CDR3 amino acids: CASSLQGTGGTEAFF. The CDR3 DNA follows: TGTGCCAGTAGTCTTCAGGGGACAGGGGGCACTGAAGCTTTCTTT. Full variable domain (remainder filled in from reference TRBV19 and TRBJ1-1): DGGITQSPKYLFRKEGQNVTLSCEQNLNHDAMYWYRQDPGQGLRLIYYSQIVNDFQKGDIAEGYSVSREKKESFPLTVTSAQKNPTAFYLCASSLQGTGGTEAFFGQGTRLTVV.

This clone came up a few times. The CDR3 reads CASSTGTSGRYEQYF. DNA for the CDR3: TGCGCCAGCAGCACAGGGACTAGCGGGAGGTACGAGCAGTACTTC. The chain is built from TRBV5-1 and TRBJ2-7, with TRBD2 identical over 15 bases. Trimming at V came to 4 bases and at J to 4 bases, leaving 3 bases not matched to a gene. This CDR3 has 15 residues. Per the germline V gene, CDR1 is SGHRS and CDR2 is YFSETQ.

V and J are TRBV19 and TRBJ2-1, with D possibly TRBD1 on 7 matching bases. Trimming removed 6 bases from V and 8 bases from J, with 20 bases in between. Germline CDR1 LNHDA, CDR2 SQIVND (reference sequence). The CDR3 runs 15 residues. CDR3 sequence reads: CASRQGGRSRDEQFF. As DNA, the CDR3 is TGTGCCAGTAGGCAGGGGGGACGATCACGAGATGAGCAGTTCTTC.

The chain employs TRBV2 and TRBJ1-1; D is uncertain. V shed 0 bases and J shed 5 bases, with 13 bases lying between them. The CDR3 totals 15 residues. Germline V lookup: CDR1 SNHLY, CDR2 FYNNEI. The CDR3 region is CASSEAVSRITEAFF. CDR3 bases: TGTGCCAGCAGTGAAGCTGTTTCGCGAATTACTGAAGCTTTCTTT.

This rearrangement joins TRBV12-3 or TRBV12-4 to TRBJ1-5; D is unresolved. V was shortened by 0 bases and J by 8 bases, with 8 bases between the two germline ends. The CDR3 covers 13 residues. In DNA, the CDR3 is TGTGCCAGCAGTTTAGCCCTTGGAGAGCCCCAGCATTTT. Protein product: CASSLALGEPQHF.

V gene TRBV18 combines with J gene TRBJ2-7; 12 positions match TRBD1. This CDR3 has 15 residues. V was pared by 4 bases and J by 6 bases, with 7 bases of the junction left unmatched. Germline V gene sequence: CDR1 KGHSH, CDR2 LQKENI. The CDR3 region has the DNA TGTGCCAGCTCACACCCGGGACAGGGGGCTGTCGAGCAGTACTTC. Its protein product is CASSHPGQGAVEQYF.

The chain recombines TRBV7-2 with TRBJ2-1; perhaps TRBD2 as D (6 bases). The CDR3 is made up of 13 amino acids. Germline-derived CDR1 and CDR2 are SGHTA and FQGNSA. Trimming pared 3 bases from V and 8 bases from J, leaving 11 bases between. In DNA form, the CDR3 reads TGTGCCAGCAGCTTTACGGGGGAGGATGAGCAGTTCTTC. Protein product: CASSFTGEDEQFF.

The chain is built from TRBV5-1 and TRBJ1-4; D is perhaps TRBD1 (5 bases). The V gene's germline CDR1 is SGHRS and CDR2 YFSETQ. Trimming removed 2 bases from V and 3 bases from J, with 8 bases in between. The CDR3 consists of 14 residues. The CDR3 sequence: CASSLRGANEKLFF. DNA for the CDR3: TGCGCCAGCAGCTTACGGGGGGCTAATGAAAAACTGTTTTTT.

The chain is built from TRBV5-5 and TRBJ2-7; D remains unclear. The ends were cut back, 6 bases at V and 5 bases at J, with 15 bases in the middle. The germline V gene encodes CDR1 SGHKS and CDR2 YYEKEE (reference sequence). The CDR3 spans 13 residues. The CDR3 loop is CASNRVGLHEQYF. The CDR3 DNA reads TGTGCCAGCAATCGGGTAGGCCTCCACGAGCAGTACTTC.

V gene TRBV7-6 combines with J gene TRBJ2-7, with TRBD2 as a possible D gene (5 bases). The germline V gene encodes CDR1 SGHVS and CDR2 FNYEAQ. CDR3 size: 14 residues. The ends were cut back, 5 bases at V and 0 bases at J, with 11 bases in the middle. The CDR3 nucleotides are TGTGCCAGCAGCCGGACTGGAAGCTCCTACGAGCAGTACTTC. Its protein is CASSRTGSSYEQYF.

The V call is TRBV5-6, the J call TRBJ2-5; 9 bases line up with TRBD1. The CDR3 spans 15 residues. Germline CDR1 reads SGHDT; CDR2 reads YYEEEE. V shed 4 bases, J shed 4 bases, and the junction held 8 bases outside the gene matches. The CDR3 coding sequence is TGTGCCAGCAGCCCCGGACAGGGGAAGGGAGAGACCCAGTACTTC. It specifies CASSPGQGKGETQYF.

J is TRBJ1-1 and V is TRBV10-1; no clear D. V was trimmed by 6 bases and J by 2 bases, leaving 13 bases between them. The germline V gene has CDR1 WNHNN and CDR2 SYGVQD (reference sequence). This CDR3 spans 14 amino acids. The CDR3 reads CASSLGETNTEAFF. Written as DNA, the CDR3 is TGCGCCAGCAGCCTGGGAGAAACAAACACTGAAGCTTTCTTT.

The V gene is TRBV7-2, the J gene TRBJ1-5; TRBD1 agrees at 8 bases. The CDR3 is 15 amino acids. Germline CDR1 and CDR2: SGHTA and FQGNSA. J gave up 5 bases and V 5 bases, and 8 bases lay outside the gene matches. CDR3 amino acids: CASSGQTGGHQPQHF. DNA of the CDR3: TGTGCCAGCAGCGGACAAACAGGGGGTCATCAGCCCCAGCATTTT.

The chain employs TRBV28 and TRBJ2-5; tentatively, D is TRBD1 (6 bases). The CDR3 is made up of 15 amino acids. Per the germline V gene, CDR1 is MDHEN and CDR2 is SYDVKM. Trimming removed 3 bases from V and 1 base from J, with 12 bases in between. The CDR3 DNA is TGTGCCAGCAGTTTTGTGGGGGCCCGCCAAGAGACCCAGTACTTC. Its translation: CASSFVGARQETQYF.

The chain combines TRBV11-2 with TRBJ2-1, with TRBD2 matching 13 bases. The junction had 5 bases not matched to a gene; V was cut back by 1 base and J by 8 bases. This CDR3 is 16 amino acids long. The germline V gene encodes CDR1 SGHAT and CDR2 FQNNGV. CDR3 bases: TGTGCCAGCAGCTTAGGGAAACTAGCGGGAGGGGATGAGCAGTTCTTC. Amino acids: CASSLGKLAGGDEQFF. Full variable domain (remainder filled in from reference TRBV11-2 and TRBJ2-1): EAGVAQSPRYKIIEKRQSVAFWCNPISGHATLYWYQQILGQGPKLLIQFQNNGVVDDSQLPKDRFSAERLKGVDSTLKIQPAKLEDSAVYLCASSLGKLAGGDEQFFGPGTRLTVL.

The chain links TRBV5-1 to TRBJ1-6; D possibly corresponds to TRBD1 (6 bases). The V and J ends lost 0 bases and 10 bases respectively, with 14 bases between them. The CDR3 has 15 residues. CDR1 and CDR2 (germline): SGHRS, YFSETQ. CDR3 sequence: CASSLAGVRYSPLHF. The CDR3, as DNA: TGCGCCAGCAGCTTGGCAGGGGTACGATACTCACCCCTCCACTTT.

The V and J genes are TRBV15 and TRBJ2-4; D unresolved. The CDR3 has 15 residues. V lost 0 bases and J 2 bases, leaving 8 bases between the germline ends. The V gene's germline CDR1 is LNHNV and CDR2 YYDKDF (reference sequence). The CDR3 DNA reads TGTGCCACCAGCAGAGAGGGCAGAACCAAAAACATTCAGTACTTC. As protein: CATSREGRTKNIQYF.

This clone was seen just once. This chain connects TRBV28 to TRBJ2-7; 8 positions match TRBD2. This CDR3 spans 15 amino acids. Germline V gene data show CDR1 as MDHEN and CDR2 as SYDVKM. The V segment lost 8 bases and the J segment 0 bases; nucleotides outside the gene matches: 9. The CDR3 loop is CASLSSGWSSYEQYF. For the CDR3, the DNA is TGTGCCAGCTTATCTAGCGGGTGGAGCTCCTACGAGCAGTACTTC.

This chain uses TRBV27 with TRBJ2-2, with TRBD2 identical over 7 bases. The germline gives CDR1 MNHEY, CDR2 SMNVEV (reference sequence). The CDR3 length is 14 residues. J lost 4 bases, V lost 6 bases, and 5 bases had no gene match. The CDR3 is CASRRSGTTGELFF. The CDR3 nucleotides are TGTGCCAGCAGGAGAAGCGGGACCACCGGGGAGCTGTTTTTT.

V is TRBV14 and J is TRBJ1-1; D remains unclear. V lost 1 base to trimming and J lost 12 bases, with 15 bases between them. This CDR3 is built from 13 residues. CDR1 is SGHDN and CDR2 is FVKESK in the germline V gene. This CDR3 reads CASSQGAASVTFF. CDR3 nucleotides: TGTGCCAGCAGCCAAGGAGCCGCGAGCGTGACTTTCTTT.

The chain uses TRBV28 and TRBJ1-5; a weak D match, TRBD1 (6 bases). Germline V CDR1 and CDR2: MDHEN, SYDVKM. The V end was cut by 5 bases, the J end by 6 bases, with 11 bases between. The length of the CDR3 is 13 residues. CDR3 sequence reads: CASSLRTAQPQHF. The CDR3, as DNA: TGTGCCAGCAGTCTCAGGACAGCTCAGCCCCAGCATTTT.

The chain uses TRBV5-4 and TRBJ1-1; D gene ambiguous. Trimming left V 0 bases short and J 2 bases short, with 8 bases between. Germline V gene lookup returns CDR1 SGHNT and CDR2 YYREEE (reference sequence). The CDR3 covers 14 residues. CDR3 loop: CASSLEPGNTEAFF. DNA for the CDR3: TGTGCCAGCAGCTTGGAGCCGGGAAACACTGAAGCTTTCTTT.

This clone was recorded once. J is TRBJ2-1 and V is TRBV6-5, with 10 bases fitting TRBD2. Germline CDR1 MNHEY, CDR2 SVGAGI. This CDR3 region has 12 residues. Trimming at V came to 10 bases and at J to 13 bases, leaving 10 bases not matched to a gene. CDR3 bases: TGTGCCACCCGAAGGAGCGGGAGGGATCAGTTCTTC. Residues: CATRRSGRDQFF.

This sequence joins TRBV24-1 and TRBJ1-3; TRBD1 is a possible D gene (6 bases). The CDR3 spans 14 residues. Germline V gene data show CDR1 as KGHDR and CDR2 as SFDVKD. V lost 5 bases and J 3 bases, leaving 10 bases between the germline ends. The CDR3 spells CATSVGRGGNTIYF. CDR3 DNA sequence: TGTGCCACCAGTGTAGGCAGGGGTGGAAACACCATATATTTT.